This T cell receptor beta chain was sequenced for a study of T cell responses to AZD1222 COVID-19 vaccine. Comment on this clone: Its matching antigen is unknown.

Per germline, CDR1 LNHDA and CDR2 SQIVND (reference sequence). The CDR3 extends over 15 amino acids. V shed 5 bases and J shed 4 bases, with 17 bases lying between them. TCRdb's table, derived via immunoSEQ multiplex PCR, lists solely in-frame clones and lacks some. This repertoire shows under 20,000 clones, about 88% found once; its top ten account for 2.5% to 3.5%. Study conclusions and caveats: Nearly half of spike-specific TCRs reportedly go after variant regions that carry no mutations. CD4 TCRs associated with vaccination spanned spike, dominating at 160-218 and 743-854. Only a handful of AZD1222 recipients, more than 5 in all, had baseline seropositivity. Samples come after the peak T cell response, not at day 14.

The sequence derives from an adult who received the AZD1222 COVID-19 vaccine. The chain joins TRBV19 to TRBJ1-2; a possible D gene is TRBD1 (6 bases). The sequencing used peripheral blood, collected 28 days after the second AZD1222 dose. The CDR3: CASSPRTAAPYGYTF. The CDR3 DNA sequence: TGTGCCAGTAGTCCCCGGACAGCTGCACCCTATGGCTACACCTTC.